The entry below gives a single TCR beta chain sequence along with its context. The antigen is unknown. Stated treatment: oral pan-JAK inhibitor, 5-10 mg twice daily. The investigators collected lesional scalp punch biopsies and peripheral blood from alopecia areata patients. The entry originates in a study of CD8+ T cells in alopecia areata. The study, taken as a whole, reports: Sequencing of scalp samples also captures resident alphabeta T cells of normal skin. Scalp clonality, together with expanded CD8+ clones among the top 100, fell significantly with tofacitinib.

V was pared by 3 bases and J by 2 bases, with 11 bases between. The germline CDR1 and CDR2 sequences are MGHRA and YSYEKL. The CDR3 extends over 14 amino acids. RNA was extracted and reverse transcribed into cDNA as the sequencing template. The repertoire was sequenced with immunoSEQ multiplex PCR; TCRdb's copy has only in-frame clones and lacks some. The data show approximately 140,000 clones, roughly nine tenths seen once. Sequencing was performed on CD8+ T cells sorted from blood, taken at week 4, from a patient treated with tofacitinib. This receptor was obtained from a human donor with alopecia areata. V gene TRBV4-1 combines with J gene TRBJ2-7; TRBD2 might be the D (6 bases). This chain's CDR3 is CASSHGSSTYEQYF. CDR3 DNA sequence: TGCGCCAGCAGCCACGGGAGTAGCACCTACGAGCAGTACTTC.